This TCR beta chain was captured by sequencing in a study of read filtering for tumor transcriptome and immune sequencing. Whole-study findings and limits: This fraction held mixed bone marrow immune cells after CD138-negative sorting.

Sampling of bone marrow took place during active disease in every patient. The CDR3 loop spans 11 amino acids. CDR1 and CDR2 (germline): GTSNPN, SVGIG (reference sequence). The library was built from about 400 ng RNA with molecular barcoded adaptors for alpha/delta and beta/gamma chains. TCRdb re-called the reads with MiXCR, one entry per CDR3 protein. Among some 62,000 distinct CDR3 sequences, around 14% were seen once, and the ten largest hold around 43%. With regard to this clonotype: The antigen is not known. Compared with germline, one end of the junction differs, possibly owing to a read error.

The sample consisted of a population of CD138-negative cells sorted from bone marrow. The chain couples TRBV30 to TRBJ1-6; 7 positions agree with TRBD1. This TCR came from a donor aged 40 or over with multiple myeloma. The chain's CDR3 is CACQGDTEVFF. In DNA form, the CDR3 reads TGTGCCTGCCAGGGGGACACTGAAGTTTTCTTT.